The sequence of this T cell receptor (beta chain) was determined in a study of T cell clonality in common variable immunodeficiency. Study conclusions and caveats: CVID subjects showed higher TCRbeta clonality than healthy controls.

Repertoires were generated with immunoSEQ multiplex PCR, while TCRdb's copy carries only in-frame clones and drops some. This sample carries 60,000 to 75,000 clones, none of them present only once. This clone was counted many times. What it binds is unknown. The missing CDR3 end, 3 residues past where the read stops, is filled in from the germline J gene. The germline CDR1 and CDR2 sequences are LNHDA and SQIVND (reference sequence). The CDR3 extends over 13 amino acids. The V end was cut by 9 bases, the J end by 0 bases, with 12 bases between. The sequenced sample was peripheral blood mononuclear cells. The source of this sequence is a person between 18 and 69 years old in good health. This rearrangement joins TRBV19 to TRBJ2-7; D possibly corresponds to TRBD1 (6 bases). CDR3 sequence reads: CASGTQGSYEQYF. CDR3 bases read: TGTGCCAGCGGCACACAGGGCTCCTACGAG.